This is a list of T cell receptor beta chains from one sample in a study of shared clonotypes between healthy human individuals. Assay: immunoSEQ multiplex PCR; the TCRdb copy retains only in-frame clones and omits some. The profile covers around 2.5 million clones, with 80% to 95% appearing a single time and around 0.37% taken by the ten largest. Sequencing was performed on naive CD4+ T cells from PBMCs. The receptors were gathered from a man younger than 30 in good health. Some clones in this sample may be carry-over from other donors' samples. The CDR3 runs from the conserved cysteine through the conserved F or W.

v_gene: TRBV5-4; j_gene: TRBJ2-7; CDR3aa: CASTLIYSGTGGYEQYF
v_gene: TRBV7-3; j_gene: TRBJ2-3; CDR3aa: CASSVAGGVADTQYF
v_gene: TRBV28; j_gene: TRBJ2-7; CDR3aa: CASHPTSLHEQYF
v_gene: TRBV5-1; j_gene: TRBJ2-7; CDR3aa: CASSEARQGAQGGQYF
v_gene: TRBV2; j_gene: TRBJ1-5; CDR3aa: CASSDQGRYQPQHF
v_gene: TRBV6-5; j_gene: TRBJ2-7; CDR3aa: CASSSASRHEQYF
v_gene: TRBV9; j_gene: TRBJ2-5; CDR3aa: CASSVGVSGTGETQYF
v_gene: TRBV5-1; j_gene: TRBJ1-1; CDR3aa: CASSLNPPNTEAFF
v_gene: TRBV11-2; j_gene: TRBJ2-7; CDR3aa: CASSTLTGRSYEQYF
v_gene: TRBV10-3; j_gene: TRBJ2-7; CDR3aa: CAISDGSSYEQYF
v_gene: TRBV7-8; j_gene: TRBJ2-2; CDR3aa: CASSLAPPLSHGELFF
v_gene: TRBV5-1; j_gene: TRBJ2-2; CDR3aa: CASSLANWDRGTGELFF
v_gene: TRBV5-1; j_gene: TRBJ2-3; CDR3aa: CASSTSGASTDTQYF
v_gene: TRBV5-1; j_gene: TRBJ1-5; CDR3aa: CASSSSSGEQPQHF
v_gene: TRBV5-6; j_gene: TRBJ1-3; CDR3aa: CASSLAGTPLNTIYF
v_gene: TRBV9; j_gene: TRBJ1-2; CDR3aa: CASSVEGSSSARGYTF
v_gene: TRBV29-1; j_gene: TRBJ2-3; CDR3aa: CSVTGLAGGYDTQYF
v_gene: TRBV7-8; j_gene: TRBJ2-1; CDR3aa: CASSWQGGNEQFF
v_gene: TRBV9; j_gene: TRBJ2-3; CDR3aa: CASSVDGRQEPASQYF
v_gene: TRBV28; j_gene: TRBJ2-7; CDR3aa: CASSGPAGRNYEQYF
v_gene: TRBV28; j_gene: TRBJ2-2; CDR3aa: CASWIKRQGFTGELFF
v_gene: TRBV28; j_gene: TRBJ1-4; CDR3aa: CAIRDSGGGKLFF
v_gene: TRBV5-1; j_gene: TRBJ2-3; CDR3aa: CASSRTTSTSGHADTQYF
v_gene: TRBV30; j_gene: TRBJ1-5; CDR3aa: CACTGVDQPQHF
v_gene: TRBV7-9; j_gene: TRBJ1-1; CDR3aa: CASSSATGTEAFF
v_gene: TRBV6-1; j_gene: TRBJ1-2; CDR3aa: CASSNSQGYGYTF
v_gene: TRBV7-8; j_gene: TRBJ2-4; CDR3aa: CASSSTQGLIAKNIQYF
v_gene: TRBV10-3; j_gene: TRBJ2-1; CDR3aa: CASRSGTLSYNEQFF
v_gene: TRBV19; j_gene: TRBJ1-2; CDR3aa: CASSRGTTGYTF
v_gene: TRBV10-2; j_gene: TRBJ2-6; CDR3aa: CASSEAGQYGANVLTF
v_gene: TRBV20-1; j_gene: TRBJ2-5; CDR3aa: CSASKETQYF
v_gene: TRBV4-1; j_gene: TRBJ2-4; CDR3aa: CASSQDFGTSGASKNIQYF
v_gene: TRBV18; j_gene: TRBJ2-3; CDR3aa: CASSPTGTMRPTDTQYF
v_gene: TRBV14; j_gene: TRBJ2-7; CDR3aa: CASSQFSEQYF
v_gene: TRBV2; j_gene: TRBJ2-5; CDR3aa: CASSSGSETQYF
v_gene: TRBV19; j_gene: TRBJ2-5; CDR3aa: CASSIGQNQETQYF
v_gene: TRBV6-4; j_gene: TRBJ1-1; CDR3aa: CASSDLGRSIINTEAFF
v_gene: TRBV6-4; j_gene: TRBJ2-2; CDR3aa: CASSGPGQDYTGELFF
v_gene: TRBV6-1; j_gene: TRBJ1-1; CDR3aa: CASSVDRGNAEAFF
v_gene: TRBV7-2; j_gene: TRBJ2-1; CDR3aa: CASSLFRGEQFF
v_gene: TRBV30; j_gene: TRBJ2-7; CDR3aa: CAWSLTDTYEQYF
v_gene: TRBV5-1; j_gene: TRBJ2-3; CDR3aa: CASSLEQAPTDTQYF
v_gene: TRBV11-2; j_gene: TRBJ1-2; CDR3aa: CASSLVSYGYTF
v_gene: TRBV5-1; j_gene: TRBJ2-2; CDR3aa: CASRTGLDTGELFF
v_gene: TRBV28; j_gene: TRBJ2-5; CDR3aa: CASSSSRGHQETQYF
v_gene: TRBV2; j_gene: TRBJ2-2; CDR3aa: CASSESGGAAGELFF
v_gene: TRBV5-1; j_gene: TRBJ2-3; CDR3aa: CASSSGQGLSTDTQYF
v_gene: TRBV6-1; j_gene: TRBJ1-1; CDR3aa: CASSLNRNTEAFF
v_gene: TRBV28; j_gene: TRBJ2-5; CDR3aa: CASSFIGQLKETQYF